Below are 13 T cell receptor beta chains sequenced from a single sample in a study of vaccination effects on CD4 cells after COVID-19. Method: immunoSEQ multiplex PCR; TCRdb's copy keeps in-frame clones and lacks some. The data show roughly 34,000 clones, 82% seen once. No antigen has been assigned to these receptors. Before sequencing took place, the ViraFEST assay used viral peptide pools to expand antigen-specific CD4+ T cells. A roughly ten-day culture period preceded the isolation of CD4+ T cells. Two doses of either BNT162b2 or mRNA-1273 were given to each participant. The material sequenced was CD4+ T cells from PBMCs cultured with HCoV-NL63 spike peptides, taken after COVID-19 vaccination. These receptors were collected from a human donor who received a COVID-19 vaccine. Some clones in this sample may be carry-over from other donors' samples.

This clone was seen more than once but under ten times. The chain employs TRBV18 and TRBJ2-7, with TRBD2 as a possible D gene (5 bases). Germline-derived CDR1 and CDR2 are KGHSH and LQKENI. Trimming took off 2 bases at V and 5 bases at J, with 10 bases between the two ends. This CDR3 contains 13 residues. The DNA for the CDR3 is TGTGCCAGCTCACCAGCTACTAGGAACGAGCAGTACGTC. It is translated as CASSPATRNEQYV.

The chain couples TRBV24-1 to TRBJ2-3; possibly TRBD2 for D (5 bases). Trimming removed 3 bases from V and 3 bases from J, with 15 bases in between. The CDR3 contains 16 residues. Per germline, CDR1 KGHDR and CDR2 SFDVKD. CDR3 in amino acids: CATSDMVSDETDTQYF. CDR3 nucleotides: TGTGCCACCAGTGATATGGTTAGCGATGAAACAGATACGCAGTATTTT.

This chain uses TRBV24-1 with TRBJ2-2, with 8 bases identical to TRBD1. CDR1 and CDR2 from the germline V gene are KGHDR and SFDVKD. The CDR3 runs 17 residues. Trimming cost V 4 bases and J 2 bases; bases outside gene matches: 8. The CDR3 bases are TGTGCCACCAGTGACCCACGGACAGGGTCTAACACCGGGGAGCTGTTTTTT. This codes for CATSDPRTGSNTGELFF.

There are a few counts of this clone. The V and J genes are TRBV19 and TRBJ2-6, with a possible D match to TRBD2 (5 bases). The CDR3 has 14 residues. Trimming removed 3 bases at V and 2 bases at J, with 5 bases between. CDR1 is LNHDA, CDR2 SQIVND, per germline (reference sequence). The CDR3 loop is CASSIGAGANVLTF. As DNA, the CDR3 is TGTGCCAGTAGTATCGGGGCTGGGGCCAACGTCCTGACTTTC. Based on the CDR3 plus reference TRBV19 and TRBJ2-6, the full variable domain is DGGITQSPKYLFRKEGQNVTLSCEQNLNHDAMYWYRQDPGQGLRLIYYSQIVNDFQKGDIAEGYSVSREKKESFPLTVTSAQKNPTAFYLCASSIGAGANVLTFGAGSRLTVL.

V usage is TRBV12-3 or TRBV12-4 and J usage is TRBJ2-3; either TRBD1 or TRBD2 may supply D (5 bases each). Trimming took 3 bases from V and 6 from J, leaving 10 bases between them. This CDR3 has 13 residues. In DNA form, the CDR3 reads TGTGCCAGCAGTTTGGGACCCGGGGATACGCAGTATTTT. Its translation is CASSLGPGDTQYF.

V and J are TRBV6-5 and TRBJ2-7, with D perhaps matching TRBD1 or TRBD2 (5 bases each). Germline V lookup: CDR1 MNHEY, CDR2 SVGAGI. The ends were cut back, 0 bases at V and 4 bases at J, with 13 bases in the middle. CDR3 length: 15 residues. The CDR3 region has the DNA TGTGCCAGCAGTTACTCGGGTAGAGGGGCGTACGAGCAGTACGTC. It codes for CASSYSGRGAYEQYV.

This clone has a single count. This chain links TRBV7-2 with TRBJ1-2; a weak D match, TRBD1 (6 bases). The CDR3 consists of 13 residues. Trimming removed 3 bases at V and 8 bases at J, with 13 bases between. Germline CDR1 SGHTA, CDR2 FQGNSA. The CDR3 DNA reads as TGTGCCAGCAGCTTTGCAGGGGCGAGCGGCTACACCTTC. Its protein is CASSFAGASGYTF.

This CDR3 reads CASSLGGGRFTEAFF. As DNA, the CDR3 is TGCGCCAGCAGCTTAGGTGGGGGGCGTTTTACTGAAGCTTTCTTT. The gene calls are TRBV5-1 and TRBJ1-1; TRBD1 might be the D (6 bases). The ends were cut back, 2 bases at V and 5 bases at J, with 16 bases in the middle. This CDR3 is built from 15 residues. Germline V lookup: CDR1 SGHRS, CDR2 YFSETQ. The full variable domain, rest sourced from reference TRBV5-1 and TRBJ1-1, is KAGVTQTPRYLIKTRGQQVTLSCSPISGHRSVSWYQQTPGQGLQFLFEYFSETQRNKGNFPGRFSGRQFSNSRSEMNVSTLELGDSALYLCASSLGGGRFTEAFFGQGTRLTVV.

The V gene is TRBV27, the J gene TRBJ1-1; TRBD1 might be the D (6 bases). Germline V gives CDR1 MNHEY, CDR2 SMNVEV (reference sequence). This CDR3 is 14 amino acids long. V was cut by 3 bases and J by 1 base, with 9 bases left in between. In DNA form, the CDR3 reads TGTGCCAGCAGTTTCGGACAGACGAACACTGAAGCTTTCTTT. Encoded protein: CASSFGQTNTEAFF.

V and J are TRBV15 and TRBJ1-5; possibly TRBD1 for D (5 bases). Trimming removed 1 base at V and 7 bases at J, with 14 bases between. This CDR3 is built from 15 residues. In germline, CDR1 is LNHNV, CDR2 YYDKDF (reference sequence). The CDR3 loop is CATSRAGQGSQPQHF. In nucleotides, the CDR3 is TGTGCCACCAGCAGAGCAGGCCAGGGAAGCCAGCCCCAGCATTTT.

This rearrangement joins TRBV28 to TRBJ1-5, with 7 bases identical to TRBD1. This CDR3 has 16 amino acids. Trimming took 6 bases from V and 1 from J; bases not matched to a gene: 9. CDR1 is MDHEN and CDR2 is SYDVKM in the germline V gene. CDR3 bases: TGTGCCAGCAGACGGCTCTCGGGACAGAGCAATCAGCCCCAGCATTTT. Its translation: CASRRLSGQSNQPQHF.

This chain connects TRBV7-3 to TRBJ1-1, with a tentative D call TRBD1 (6 bases). This CDR3 is 14 amino acids long. V gave up 4 bases and J gave up 5 bases, with 14 bases separating them. Germline V gene data show CDR1 as SGHTA and CDR2 as FQGTGA. Here the CDR3 reads CASSSNREGTEAFF. The CDR3 nucleotides read TGTGCCAGCAGCTCCAACAGGGAAGGGACTGAAGCTTTCTTT.

This clone was seen only once. The chain uses TRBV18 and TRBJ1-2; D gene unclear. Germline-derived CDR1 and CDR2 are KGHSH and LQKENI. The germline V and J ends were trimmed by 3 bases and 3 bases, with 14 bases remaining between them. The CDR3 runs 15 residues. In DNA, the CDR3 is TGTGCCAGCTCACCGGGTCAGGTACTTCACTATGGCTACACCTTC. Translation: CASSPGQVLHYGYTF.